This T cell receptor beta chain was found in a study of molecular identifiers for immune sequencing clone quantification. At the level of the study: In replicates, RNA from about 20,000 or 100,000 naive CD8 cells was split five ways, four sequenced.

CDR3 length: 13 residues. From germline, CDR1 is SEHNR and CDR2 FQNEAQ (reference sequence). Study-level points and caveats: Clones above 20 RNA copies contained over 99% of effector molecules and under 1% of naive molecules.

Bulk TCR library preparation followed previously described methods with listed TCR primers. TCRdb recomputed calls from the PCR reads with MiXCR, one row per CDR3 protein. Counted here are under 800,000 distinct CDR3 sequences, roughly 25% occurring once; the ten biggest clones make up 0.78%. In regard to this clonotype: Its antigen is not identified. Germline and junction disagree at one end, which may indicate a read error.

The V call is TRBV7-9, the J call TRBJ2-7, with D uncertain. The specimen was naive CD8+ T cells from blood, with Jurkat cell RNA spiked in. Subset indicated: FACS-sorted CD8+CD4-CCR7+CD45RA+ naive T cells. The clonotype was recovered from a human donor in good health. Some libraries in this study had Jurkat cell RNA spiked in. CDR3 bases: TGTGCCAGCAGCTCCCCGATCGGCTACGCGCAGTACTTC. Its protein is CASSSPIGYAQYF.